This T cell receptor (beta chain) was captured in a study of shared clonotypes between healthy human individuals. The CDR3 runs to 14 residues. Germline V gene data show CDR1 as MNHEY and CDR2 as SMNVEV (reference sequence). Trimming took 6 bases from V and 2 from J, leaving 14 bases between them. Notes on this clone: As yet, its antigen is unknown.

Using immunoSEQ multiplex PCR, the repertoire was profiled, and TCRdb retains in-frame clones only, with some absent. In the table there are 550,000 to 800,000 clones, less than 95% of which are singletons. Study-level points and caveats: Larger estimated richness was generally recorded for naive subsets relative to memory subsets. Rarefaction indicated that sorted-subset sequencing remained incomplete although depth was large.

The TCR originated in a young man in good health. Some clones in this sample may be carry-over from other donors' samples. The genes are TRBV27 and TRBJ2-7, with D maybe TRBD2 (7 bases). The sequenced sample was memory CD8+ T cells from PBMCs. The subset here: CD45RO+ cells pooled with CCR7-negative TemRA cells. This CDR3 is CASSPVGGPYEQYF. CDR3 in DNA: TGTGCCAGCAGCCCGGTCGGGGGGCCCTACGAGCAGTACTTC.